This T cell receptor (beta chain) was identified during a study of blood T cell repertoires in COVID-19. Overall study context: Sites in the United States, Italy and Spain provided acute and convalescent COVID-19 samples.

V shed 5 bases and J 5 bases; nucleotides not matched to a gene: 4. The CDR3 totals 13 residues. Produced via immunoSEQ multiplex PCR; TCRdb's table is partial and in-frame only. The sample gives fewer than 65,000 clones, approximately 84% of which show up once; less than 30% is in the top ten. This chain uses TRBV12-3 or TRBV12-4 with TRBJ2-5; 8 bases line up with TRBD1. This clonotype was obtained from a human donor in a cohort sampled during active COVID-19. The sequencing input was peripheral blood. The CDR3 DNA is TGTGCCAGCAGTCGACAGGGGAGGGAGACCCAGTACTTC. Translating it yields CASSRQGRETQYF.